Presented here are 12 T cell receptor beta chains from one specimen sequenced in a study of identical twins. MiXCR, applied by TCRdb to the 5' RACE reads, yields one record per CDR3 protein. The data show 750,000 to 950,000 distinct CDR3 sequences, over 9% seen once. These data were also reused for a study on yellow fever vaccine responses in identical twins.

Sequencing was performed on PBMCs. These receptors were taken from a woman between 18 and 29 years old in good health.

Here the CDR3 reads CASSRLEAPEQYF. Written as DNA, the CDR3 is TGTGCCAGCAGCCGATTAGAGGCCCCCGAGCAGTACTTC. The rearrangement joins TRBV7-8 to TRBJ2-7; D not certain. Per germline, CDR1 SGHVS and CDR2 FQNEAQ. This CDR3 contains 13 residues. Trimming took 5 bases from V and 6 from J, leaving 14 bases between them.

This clonotype was detected many times. The chain couples TRBV6-5 to TRBJ2-2, with D perhaps being TRBD1 or TRBD2 (5 bases each). From germline, CDR1 is MNHEY and CDR2 SVGAGI. V lost 4 bases, J lost 4 bases, and 16 bases lay in between. The CDR3 length is 16 residues. Written as DNA, the CDR3 is TGTGCCAGCAGTTCGGGACGGCACACCCCCACCGGGGAGCTGTTTTTT. Its protein is CASSSGRHTPTGELFF.

This clonotype turned up a few times. The V gene is TRBV5-1, the J gene TRBJ2-1; D remains ambiguous. There are 17 residues in the CDR3. Germline V CDR1 and CDR2: SGHRS, YFSETQ. The V and J ends lost 4 bases and 1 base respectively, with 18 bases between them. The chain's CDR3 is CASSPPGRPNSYNEQFF. The CDR3 DNA reads TGCGCCAGCAGCCCCCCGGGTAGGCCCAATTCCTACAATGAGCAGTTCTTC.

The chain links TRBV7-6 to TRBJ2-7; 8 nucleotides align to TRBD2. Germline V gene lookup returns CDR1 SGHVS and CDR2 FNYEAQ. V shed 5 bases, J shed 0 bases, and the junction held 6 bases outside the gene matches. CDR3 size: 15 residues. In DNA, the CDR3 is TGTGCCAGCAGCCCAGGACTAGCACTCTCCTACGAGCAGTACTTC. Amino acids: CASSPGLALSYEQYF. The full variable domain, rest sourced from reference TRBV7-6 and TRBJ2-7, is GAGVSQSPRYKVTKRGQDVALRCDPISGHVSLYWYRQALGQGPEFLTYFNYEAQQDKSGLPNDRFSAERPEGSISTLTIQRTEQRDSAMYRCASSPGLALSYEQYFGPGTRLTVT.

This chain uses TRBV15 with TRBJ1-6, with a possible D match to TRBD1 (5 bases). Germline V lookup: CDR1 LNHNV, CDR2 YYDKDF (reference sequence). The CDR3 runs 17 residues. V lost 0 bases and J 4 bases, leaving 13 bases between the germline ends. The CDR3 DNA is TGTGCCACCAGCAGAGAGTTTCTGACAGATTATAATTCACCCCTCCACTTT. This sequence encodes CATSREFLTDYNSPLHF.

This clonotype was seen a few times. The CDR3: CASSLIGAGGHNEQFF. The CDR3 DNA sequence: TGTGCCAGCAGCTTAATTGGGGCGGGAGGGCACAATGAGCAGTTCTTC. The chain is built from TRBV7-3 and TRBJ2-1; TRBD2 aligns across 9 bases. The CDR3 runs to 16 residues. Germline CDR1 SGHTA, CDR2 FQGTGA. V trimming: 1 base; J trimming: 5 bases; junction bases outside the gene matches: 6.

This clonotype was observed a handful of times. The CDR3 loop reads CASSLERDNYGYTF. In DNA form, the CDR3 reads TGCGCCAGCAGCTTGGAACGGGACAACTATGGCTACACCTTC. The V call is TRBV5-1, the J call TRBJ1-2, with a possible D match to TRBD1 (5 bases). Per germline, CDR1 SGHRS and CDR2 YFSETQ. V lost 0 bases, J lost 2 bases, and 8 bases lay in between. The CDR3 totals 14 residues.

The chain joins TRBV20-1 to TRBJ2-4, with unresolved D. V shed 5 bases and J shed 0 bases, with 11 bases lying between them. Germline V gene data show CDR1 as DFQATT and CDR2 as SNEGSKA (reference sequence). This CDR3 contains 14 residues. In DNA, the CDR3 is TGCAGTGCTTTCCCCCCGGGAGCCAAAAACATTCAGTACTTC. This gives the protein CSAFPPGAKNIQYF.

This clonotype was counted a few times. The chain couples TRBV5-1 to TRBJ2-1; D may be TRBD1 or TRBD2 (5 bases each). This CDR3 has 17 residues. Trimming pared 4 bases from V and 7 bases from J, leaving 24 bases between. CDR1 and CDR2 (germline): SGHRS, YFSETQ. Written as DNA, the CDR3 is TGCGCCAGCAGCCCCGTAGAGGGGATGTTGGGTGAGAATGAGCAGTTCTTC. Protein product: CASSPVEGMLGENEQFF.

This clonotype has only a few counts. The CDR3 coding sequence is TGTGCCAGCAGCCACCCGGACTATAATCCCTACGAGCAGTACTTC. Translated: CASSHPDYNPYEQYF. The V call is TRBV5-5, the J call TRBJ2-7; perhaps TRBD2 as D (6 bases). The CDR3 consists of 15 residues. Trimming left V 4 bases short and J 2 bases short, with 16 bases between. Looked up from germline, CDR1 is SGHKS and CDR2 is YYEKEE (reference sequence).

Of note for this clonotype: No DNA is shown, since the ends of the CDR3 on it are uncertain; the CDR3 is the one TCRdb lists. The genes are TRBV23-1 and TRBJ2-2; the table assigns TRBD1, which was not confirmed against the DNA. TRBV23-1 is annotated as an ORF whose role is uncertain. The CDR3 is made up of 15 amino acids, end residues included. CDR3 loop: CASSQPPGVPGSCFF.

There are a few counts of this clonotype. The gene calls are TRBV7-9 and TRBJ2-3; 10 nucleotides agree with TRBD1. The V gene end was trimmed by 9 bases and the J gene end by 0 bases; junction bases not matched to a gene: 6. This CDR3 has 15 amino acids. Germline CDR1 and CDR2: SEHNR and FQNEAQ (reference sequence). Here the CDR3 DNA reads TGTGCCAGTCGGGACAGGGGTACTAGCACAGATACGCAGTATTTT. Its translation is CASRDRGTSTDTQYF.